Reported below is one T cell receptor beta chain. What it binds is not known. The CDR3 contains 14 residues. Germline values: CDR1 SGHTA, CDR2 FQGNSA. V shed 5 bases, J shed 3 bases, and the junction held 3 bases outside the gene matches. This entry belongs to a study of graft-versus-host responses after intestinal transplantation. Data came from immunoSEQ multiplex PCR; TCRdb stores just in-frame clones and leaves some out. This sample yields around 93,000 clones, of which 90% to 95% are seen a single time; roughly 6% belongs to the top ten. The material sequenced was unstimulated CD8+ T cells sorted from spleen or lymph node cells, taken before intestinal transplant. V and J are TRBV7-2 and TRBJ1-4; 7 bases fit TRBD1. The clonotype originates from a human donor who received an intestinal transplant. CDR3 sequence (DNA): TGTGCCAGCAGCCGACAGGGACCTAATGAAAAACTGTTTTTT. It translates to CASSRQGPNEKLFF.